The following is a T cell receptor (beta chain) sequence with its context. What it binds is unknown. The data are from a study of T cell responses to AZD1222 COVID-19 vaccine. Overall study context: Whether given at about 4 or about 12 weeks, second doses were pooled.

Sequenced by immunoSEQ multiplex PCR; TCRdb stores in-frame clones only, minus some. In the table there are approximately 97,000 clones, 90% to 95% of which are singletons. Study-level points and caveats: Samples come after the peak T cell response, not at day 14. Clonal diversity may have been underestimated, and the donors were mostly white British, with more females than males. The reported proportion of spike-specific TCRs targeting unmutated variant regions was nearly half.

The CDR3 length is 13 residues. The germline V gene encodes CDR1 LNHDA and CDR2 SQIVND (reference sequence). With 6 bases clipped from V and 5 bases from J, the junction kept 2 bases outside the gene matches. The chain couples TRBV19 to TRBJ1-5, with TRBD1 matching over 9 bases. The clonotype was recovered from an adult in good health. Sequencing used peripheral blood, obtained on day 0 of AZD1222 vaccination. The CDR3 sequence: CASSWDRDQPQHF. DNA for the CDR3: TGTGCCAGTAGCTGGGACAGGGATCAGCCCCAGCATTTT. Full variable domain (rest looked up from reference TRBV19 and TRBJ1-5): DGGITQSPKYLFRKEGQNVTLSCEQNLNHDAMYWYRQDPGQGLRLIYYSQIVNDFQKGDIAEGYSVSREKKESFPLTVTSAQKNPTAFYLCASSWDRDQPQHFGDGTRLSIL.